This T cell receptor beta chain was recovered during a study of control samples from healthy donors and cancer patients. Generated by immunoSEQ multiplex PCR, the TCRdb table keeps only in-frame clones and is missing some. The sample contains 93,000 or so clones, about 89% of which appear only once. The CDR3 has 16 residues. V was clipped by 0 bases and J by 4 bases, with 16 bases between them. Germline loops: CDR1 SGHRS, CDR2 YFSETQ. This clone was picked up a small number of times. V is TRBV5-1 and J is TRBJ1-2; D remains unclear. This clonotype originated in a man aged 60-69 years with lung cancer. The specimen sequenced was PBMCs. The CDR3 sequence is CASSLGNSQLLYGYTF. As DNA, the CDR3 is TGCGCCAGCAGCTTGGGAAATAGCCAGCTTCTCTATGGCTACACCTTC.